Below are 32 T cell receptor beta chains sequenced from a single sample in a study of regulatory T cells in long-lasting Graves disease. Investigators prepared the TCR beta libraries by applying iRepertoire HTBI primers and Arm-PCR of CDR3 regions. TCRdb re-called the multiplex PCR reads through MiXCR, storing one row per CDR3 protein. The sample yields about half a million distinct CDR3 sequences, about 12% seen once. Regarding time point: newly diagnosed GD, antithyroid drugs for less than 3 months. RNA extracted from PBMCs served as the sequencing template. The sample was also linked to a second study, of T cells in Graves' hyperthyroidism and ophthalmopathy.

The sequencing used peripheral blood mononuclear cells (PBMCs), collected at new diagnosis, from a patient treated with antithyroid drugs. These receptors were obtained from a woman aged 25 to 39 with Graves disease.

This clonotype was found many times. The chain uses TRBV11-3 and TRBJ2-7, with 7 bases matching TRBD2. Trimming at V came to 5 bases and at J to 5 bases, leaving 15 bases not matched to a gene. The germline CDR1 and CDR2 sequences are SGHNT and YENEEA. CDR3 length: 16 amino acids. CDR3 residues: CASSRGLAATYHEQYF. The CDR3 nucleotides are TGTGCCAGCAGCCGTGGGCTAGCGGCAACCTACCACGAGCAGTACTTC. Filled out from reference TRBV11-3 and TRBJ2-7, the complete variable domain reads EAGVVQSPRYKIIEKKQPVAFWCNPISGHNTLYWYLQNLGQGPELLIRYENEEAVDDSQLPKDRFSAERLKGVDSTLKIQPAELGDSAVYLCASSRGLAATYHEQYFGPGTRLTVT.

This clonotype was recorded many times. The chain combines TRBV6-1 with TRBJ2-5; 9 bases fit TRBD1. The CDR3 consists of 15 residues. Germline CDR1 reads MNHNS; CDR2 reads SASEGT. Trimming cost V 6 bases and J 0 bases; bases outside gene matches: 5. In DNA, the CDR3 is TGTGCCAGCAGCAGGGGACAGGGATACCAAGAGACCCAGTACTTC. Translating gives CASSRGQGYQETQYF.

This chain links TRBV10-2 with TRBJ2-1; 7 positions agree with TRBD1. J gave up 5 bases and V 8 bases, and 6 bases lay outside the gene matches. CDR3 length: 13 amino acids. Looked up from germline, CDR1 is WSHSY and CDR2 is SAAADI. The CDR3, as DNA: TGCGCCAGCCGAGGGACAGCCGACAATGAGCAGTTCTTC. Protein: CASRGTADNEQFF.

This clonotype has only a few counts. The chain is built from TRBV6-2 or TRBV6-3 and TRBJ2-1; TRBD2 matches 9 bases. This CDR3 contains 15 residues. Germline lookup yields CDR1 MNHEY and CDR2 SVGEGT. V dropped 5 bases and J dropped 4; count of bases not matched to a gene: 6. CDR3 coding DNA: TGTGCCAGCAGTGCCCGGACTAGCGAGTACAATGAGCAGTTCTTC. Its translation: CASSARTSEYNEQFF.

The table lists this clonotype with many counts. The rearrangement joins TRBV2 to TRBJ2-7; D call uncertain. V was pared by 4 bases and J by 3 bases, with 13 bases between. The germline CDR1 and CDR2 sequences are SNHLY and FYNNEI. CDR3 length: 14 residues. The CDR3 region has the DNA TGTGCCAGCAGTGGCATGGAAATCCGCTACGAGCAGTACTTC. This codes for CASSGMEIRYEQYF.

This clonotype was recorded many times. The V and J genes are TRBV29-1 and TRBJ2-6; a possible D gene is TRBD2 (5 bases). CDR3 length: 16 residues. Germline V gene sequence: CDR1 SQVTM, CDR2 ANQGSEA. V was clipped by 0 bases and J by 1 base, with 10 bases between them. CDR3 nucleotides: TGCAGCGTTGAAGATTGGACTGCTTCTGGGGCCAACGTCCTGACTTTC. This gives the protein CSVEDWTASGANVLTF.

In this sample, this clonotype turned up many times. The J gene is TRBJ2-3, the V gene TRBV27; D may be TRBD1 (5 bases). CDR1 MNHEY and CDR2 SMNVEV come from the germline V gene (reference sequence). The V end was cut by 4 bases, the J end by 2 bases, with 16 bases between. The CDR3 extends over 16 amino acids. CDR3 region: CASSSYRLTNTDTQYF. CDR3 nucleotide sequence: TGTGCCAGCAGTTCTTACAGGCTTACTAACACAGATACGCAGTATTTT.

Ten or more counts support this clonotype. CDR3 nucleotides: TGTGCCAGCAGCCATAGGGACAGACTCGATAACAATCAGCCCCAGCATTTT. Residues: CASSHRDRLDNNQPQHF. The chain links TRBV2 to TRBJ1-5, with 7 bases identical to TRBD1. The CDR3 has 17 residues. Losses at the gene ends were 6 bases for V and 3 bases for J; bases not matched to a gene: 14. The germline CDR1 and CDR2 sequences are SNHLY and FYNNEI. Together with reference TRBV2 and TRBJ1-5, the CDR3 gives the full variable domain: EPEVTQTPSHQVTQMGQEVILRCVPISNHLYFYWYRQILGQKVEFLVSFYNNEISEKSEIFDDQFSVERPDGSNFTLKIRSTKLEDSAMYFCASSHRDRLDNNQPQHFGDGTRLSIL.

This clonotype has a count of ten or more. The chain carries TRBV12-3 or TRBV12-4 and TRBJ1-2; D not resolved. V lost 2 bases to trimming and J lost 5 bases, with 9 bases between them. This CDR3 contains 13 residues. CDR3 coding DNA: TGTGCCAGCAGTTTAACGACCAGTTATGGCTACACCTTC. Its protein product is CASSLTTSYGYTF.

Note on this clonotype: This may be a read error, as it is one base from a much larger clone. Given the absence of the conserved phenylalanine or tryptophan at the CDR3 end, a read error is likely. J is TRBJ1-1 and V is TRBV3-1; the match to TRBD1 covers 7 bases. This CDR3 is 15 amino acids long. After removal of 0 bases from V and 10 bases from J, the junction contained 11 bases not matched to a gene. Germline assignment: CDR1 LGHDT and CDR2 YNNKEL (reference sequence). This CDR3 reads CASSQDQTGHWRAFL. CDR3 bases: TGTGCCAGCAGCCAAGACCAGACAGGGCATTGGAGAGCTTTCCTT.

This clonotype was detected ten times or more. The chain combines TRBV2 with TRBJ2-7; D might be TRBD1 (6 bases). CDR1 is SNHLY, CDR2 FYNNEI, per germline. V was cut by 3 bases and J by 1 base, with 13 bases left in between. This CDR3 is built from 15 residues. The CDR3 bases are TGTGCCAGCAGTGACTGGACAGTGAGTTCCTACGAGCAGTACTTC. This translates into CASSDWTVSSYEQYF.

This clonotype was seen repeatedly, ten times or more. The chain carries TRBV25-1 and TRBJ1-2; TRBD1 might be the D (5 bases). The CDR3 sequence is 14 residues long. Germline assignment: CDR1 MGHDK and CDR2 SYGVNS. Trimming removed 5 bases from V and 7 bases from J, with 17 bases in between. CDR3 in amino acids: CASSISGPLSGYTF. In nucleotides, the CDR3 is TGTGCCAGCAGTATATCGGGGCCCCTGAGTGGCTACACCTTC.

At least ten counts were recorded for this clonotype. The chain couples TRBV7-9 to TRBJ2-5, with TRBD1 identical over 7 bases. J lost 1 base, V lost 2 bases, and 4 bases had no gene match. This CDR3 has 15 residues. Germline CDR1 and CDR2: SEHNR and FQNEAQ (reference sequence). CDR3 in amino acids: CASSLIGQAQETQYF. The CDR3 bases are TGTGCCAGCAGCTTAATCGGACAGGCCCAAGAGACCCAGTACTTC. Filled out from reference TRBV7-9 and TRBJ2-5, the complete variable domain reads DTGVSQNPRHKITKRGQNVTFRCDPISEHNRLYWYRQTLGQGPEFLTYFQNEAQLEKSRLLSDRFSAERPKGSFSTLEIQRTEQGDSAMYLCASSLIGQAQETQYFGPGTRLLVL.

This clonotype showed up many times. The chain combines TRBV28 with TRBJ1-5; D unresolved. V lost 5 bases, J lost 1 base, and 9 bases lay in between. Germline values: CDR1 MDHEN, CDR2 SYDVKM. The CDR3 consists of 14 residues. Here the CDR3 reads CASSRVRSNQPQHF. The CDR3 DNA is TGTGCCAGCAGTCGTGTAAGAAGCAATCAGCCCCAGCATTTT.

For this clonotype: A far bigger clonotype differs at one base, so this is likely a read error. The chain carries TRBV10-3 and TRBJ2-1; possible D gene TRBD2, 5 bases. The CDR3 covers 12 residues. Germline V lookup: CDR1 ENHRY, CDR2 SYGVKD. V lost 6 bases, J lost 10 bases, and 13 bases lay in between. CDR3 bases: TGTGCCATCAGCCCCGAGGGTTACGAGCAGTTCTTC. It yields the protein CAISPEGYEQFF.

This clonotype was seen at least ten times. V usage is TRBV25-1 and J usage is TRBJ2-3; TRBD1 or TRBD2 may be the D gene (6 bases each). V lost 3 bases and J 1 base, leaving 23 bases between the germline ends. The CDR3 has 19 residues. CDR1 and CDR2 from the germline V gene are MGHDK and SYGVNS. CDR3 loop: CASSEGARIAVPGTDTQYF. In nucleotides, the CDR3 is TGTGCCAGCAGTGAGGGGGCCCGAATAGCGGTACCGGGCACAGATACGCAGTATTTT.

The J gene is TRBJ1-1, the V gene TRBV6-2 or TRBV6-3; 8 bases map to TRBD1. The CDR3 has 13 amino acids. CDR1 and CDR2 from the germline V gene are MNHEY and SVGEGT. V was clipped by 6 bases and J by 5 bases; unmatched bases: 5. CDR3 protein: CASSTGGRTEAFF. The CDR3 DNA reads as TGTGCCAGCAGCACAGGGGGGAGAACTGAAGCTTTCTTT.

This clonotype was counted ten times or more. The rearrangement links TRBV12-3 or TRBV12-4 to TRBJ2-1; D gene unclear. The CDR3 extends over 14 amino acids. The germline V and J ends were trimmed by 1 base and 6 bases, with 10 bases remaining between them. CDR3 region: CASSLGVVSNEQFF. CDR3 DNA sequence: TGTGCCAGCAGTTTAGGGGTCGTCTCCAATGAGCAGTTCTTC.

This clonotype was found many times. V is TRBV11-2 and J is TRBJ1-1; a possible D gene is TRBD1 (5 bases). V gave up 5 bases and J gave up 1 base, with 17 bases separating them. Germline V gives CDR1 SGHAT, CDR2 FQNNGV. The CDR3 spans 16 residues. This CDR3 is CASSRYRGAGNTEAFF. CDR3 DNA sequence: TGTGCCAGCAGCCGATACCGAGGGGCAGGGAACACTGAAGCTTTCTTT.

The chain is built from TRBV28 and TRBJ2-1, with 13 bases identical to TRBD2. There are 16 residues in the CDR3. The V gene end was trimmed by 4 bases and the J gene end by 4 bases; junction bases not matched to a gene: 4. The V gene's germline CDR1 is MDHEN and CDR2 SYDVKM. This chain's CDR3 is CASSSTSGREYNEQFF. CDR3 nucleotide sequence: TGTGCCAGCAGTTCCACTAGCGGGAGGGAGTACAATGAGCAGTTCTTC.

This clonotype has ten or more counts. The CDR3 nucleotides are TGTGCCATCAGTGAAGGACATACCTACGAGCAGTACTTC. Its protein product is CAISEGHTYEQYF. The V and J genes are TRBV10-3 and TRBJ2-7, with D perhaps matching TRBD1 (5 bases). The V end was cut by 3 bases, the J end by 2 bases, with 8 bases between. Germline V lookup: CDR1 ENHRY, CDR2 SYGVKD. The CDR3 sequence is 13 residues long.

Many counts were recorded for this clonotype. This chain uses TRBV6-1 with TRBJ1-5; TRBD1 matches 7 bases. V dropped 6 bases and J dropped 0; count of bases not matched to a gene: 8. The germline V gene has CDR1 MNHNS and CDR2 SASEGT. The CDR3 runs 16 residues. The CDR3 sequence: CASRMGQPYSNQPQHF. DNA for the CDR3: TGTGCCAGCAGGATGGGACAGCCATATAGCAATCAGCCCCAGCATTTT.

The V and J genes are TRBV6-2 or TRBV6-3 and TRBJ2-3; no reliable D call. Germline values: CDR1 MNHEY, CDR2 SVGEGT. V lost 6 bases, J lost 3 bases, and 10 bases lay in between. CDR3 size: 13 residues. The chain's CDR3 is CASRPLRTDTQYF. CDR3 DNA: TGTGCCAGCAGGCCCCTAAGGACAGATACGCAGTATTTT.

V gene TRBV30 combines with J gene TRBJ2-3; 7 positions match TRBD2. The V segment lost 1 base and the J segment 6 bases; nucleotides outside the gene matches: 7. CDR1 is GTSNPN and CDR2 is SVGIG in the germline V gene (reference sequence). The CDR3 runs to 14 residues. CDR3 in DNA: TGTGCCTGGAGTGAGGGCGGGAGTGTGGATACGCAGTATTTT. Amino acids: CAWSEGGSVDTQYF.

This clonotype was counted only a few times. This chain uses TRBV9 with TRBJ2-1, with 8 bases aligning to TRBD2. This CDR3 has 16 amino acids. Per germline, CDR1 SGDLS and CDR2 YYNGEE. With 3 bases clipped from V and 3 bases from J, the junction kept 8 bases outside the gene matches. This CDR3 reads CASSESGRFFYNEQFF. The CDR3 bases are TGTGCCAGCAGCGAGAGCGGGAGATTTTTCTACAATGAGCAGTTCTTC.

The rearrangement joins TRBV13 to TRBJ1-6; possible D gene TRBD1, 6 bases. The V gene's germline CDR1 is PRHDT and CDR2 FYEKMQ (reference sequence). CDR3 length: 16 amino acids. V was cut by 0 bases and J by 10 bases, with 16 bases left in between. In DNA, the CDR3 is TGTGCCAGCAGCTTAGGCGGTCAGGGGTTGGAGTCACCCCTCCACTTT. Amino acids: CASSLGGQGLESPLHF.

This clonotype has a handful of counts. V is TRBV5-1 and J is TRBJ1-1; no reliable D call. This CDR3 has 14 residues. V was cut by 0 bases and J by 6 bases, with 12 bases left in between. Germline lookup yields CDR1 SGHRS and CDR2 YFSETQ. The CDR3 region has the DNA TGCGCCAGCAGCTTGGCGCCACGTGCAGCTGAAGCTTTCTTT. It translates to CASSLAPRAAEAFF. Combining the CDR3 with reference TRBV5-1 and TRBJ1-1 gives the whole variable domain KAGVTQTPRYLIKTRGQQVTLSCSPISGHRSVSWYQQTPGQGLQFLFEYFSETQRNKGNFPGRFSGRQFSNSRSEMNVSTLELGDSALYLCASSLAPRAAEAFFGQGTRLTVV.

The gene calls are TRBV15 and TRBJ1-5; weak D call: TRBD1 (6 bases). Germline values: CDR1 LNHNV, CDR2 YYDKDF (reference sequence). Trimming removed 0 bases from V and 4 bases from J, with 13 bases in between. The CDR3 is 16 residues long. CDR3 DNA sequence: TGTGCCACCAGCAGAGATGGGGGGGCGGGGAATCAGCCCCAGCATTTT. It is translated as CATSRDGGAGNQPQHF.

This clonotype showed up many times. V usage is TRBV7-3 and J usage is TRBJ2-3; D is unclear. Trimming pared 0 bases from V and 2 bases from J, leaving 9 bases between. The CDR3 has 15 amino acids. Germline CDR1 SGHTA, CDR2 FQGTGA. In DNA, the CDR3 is TGTGCCAGCAGCTTAACGCCTGCCCACACAGATACGCAGTATTTT. This gives the protein CASSLTPAHTDTQYF.

The chain combines TRBV9 with TRBJ2-4, with D perhaps matching TRBD1 (5 bases). The CDR3 has 14 amino acids. V lost 3 bases, J lost 9 bases, and 16 bases lay in between. Looked up from germline, CDR1 is SGDLS and CDR2 is YYNGEE. The CDR3 reads CASSEDSWFGIQYF. As DNA, the CDR3 is TGTGCCAGCAGCGAAGACAGTTGGTTCGGCATTCAGTACTTC. The full variable domain, with the rest looked up from reference TRBV9 and TRBJ2-4, is DSGVTQTPKHLITATGQRVTLRCSPRSGDLSVYWYQQSLDQGLQFLIQYYNGEERAKGNILERFSAQQFPDLHSELNLSSLELGDSALYFCASSEDSWFGIQYFGAGTRLSVL.

This clonotype was seen a handful of times. The chain joins TRBV11-3 to TRBJ2-7, with TRBD2 matching 7 bases. This CDR3 has 15 residues. Unmatched junction bases numbered 9, after V lost 4 bases and J lost 3 bases. The germline gives CDR1 SGHNT, CDR2 YENEEA. The CDR3 region is CASSSPGRGYYEQYF. The CDR3 DNA reads as TGTGCCAGCAGCTCTCCGGGGCGGGGGTACTACGAGCAGTACTTC.

This clonotype was counted a few times. The V gene is TRBV6-5, the J gene TRBJ1-4; no firm D call. Per germline, CDR1 MNHEY and CDR2 SVGAGI. The CDR3 runs to 12 residues. V was trimmed by 0 bases and J by 8 bases, leaving 4 bases between them. Here the CDR3 DNA reads TGTGCCAGCAGTTACTCCGGAGAAAAACTGTTTTTT. It is translated as CASSYSGEKLFF.